Sequencing of this T cell receptor (beta chain) was carried out in a study of blood T cell repertoires in COVID-19 (dated by TCRdb to 2020 to 2021). About the study as a whole: Collaborator samples came from the United States, Italy and Spain and covered acute and convalescent phases of COVID-19. The prospective study material was composed of cDNA or gDNA derived from T cells, B-cell-depleted T cells, or PBMCs. Subjects who had been exposed to COVID-19, were actively infected with it, or had recovered from it provided the deeply sampled blood TCRbeta repertoires that made up the dataset. The repertoires were released in a freely available public database meant as a resource for research on the immune response to SARS-CoV-2. The samples were drawn from two sources: the first 160 participants of the ongoing ImmuneRACE study, and fewer than 1,500 subjects contributed by 6 global collaborators. The sample metadata nearly always contained a de-identified subject ID, COVID-19 status, age in years and sex. Where HLA class I and class II types were available, the types were taken from metadata supplied by the sample provider, not from assay-based typing. Results and caveats for the whole study, not just this receptor: The amount of clinical and demographic metadata varied by source and participant and was provided uncurated.

Collaborating institutions collected whole blood in K2EDTA tubes following their own protocols. For TCRbeta analysis, collaborators shipped samples as frozen whole blood, isolated PBMCs, or DNA extracted from either of those sample types. TCRbeta CDR3 regions were amplified from genomic DNA by means of the immunoSEQ Assay, a bias-controlled multiplex PCR. From the authors' description of their analysis: The number of nucleated cells in each sample was estimated from the amplification of reference gene primers within the assay. Sequence reads were collapsed and filtered to measure the absolute abundance of every unique TCRbeta CDR3 rearrangement. For each sample, productive Simpson clonality was calculated as the square root of Simpson's diversity index over productive rearrangements. The immuneACCESS repertoire file appears here via TCRdb, limited to in-frame rearrangements. These files lack a portion of the clones; in checked studies, under half of the deficit traces to unresolved V genes, and the cause of the others is not known. V, J and clone size reflect that table, while D and trimming were determined from the DNA. The sample contains about 93,000 clones, about nine tenths of them found a single time. The ten most abundant clones make up about 2.3% of the sample.

Compared with germline, V lacks 6 bases and J lacks 4 bases; bases without a gene match: 7. For CDR1 and CDR2, the germline V gene lists MNHEY and SVGEGT. From the cysteine up to the phenylalanine, the CDR3 has a length of 14 residues. Only CDR3 DNA remains: 42 bases, in frame from the first base. As for this clone: There is no known antigen for this receptor. There are no base qualities to consult, and no much larger clone falls within one base.

The clonotype comes from a man over 45 with acute or convalescent COVID-19. Sequences were obtained from peripheral blood. Recombination connected TRBV6-2 or TRBV6-3 to TRBJ1-2, and 8 junction bases match TRBD1. The sequence in DNA is TGTGCCAGCAGCCCAACCGGACAGGGCTATGGCTACACCTTC. Its product reads: CASSPTGQGYGYTF.